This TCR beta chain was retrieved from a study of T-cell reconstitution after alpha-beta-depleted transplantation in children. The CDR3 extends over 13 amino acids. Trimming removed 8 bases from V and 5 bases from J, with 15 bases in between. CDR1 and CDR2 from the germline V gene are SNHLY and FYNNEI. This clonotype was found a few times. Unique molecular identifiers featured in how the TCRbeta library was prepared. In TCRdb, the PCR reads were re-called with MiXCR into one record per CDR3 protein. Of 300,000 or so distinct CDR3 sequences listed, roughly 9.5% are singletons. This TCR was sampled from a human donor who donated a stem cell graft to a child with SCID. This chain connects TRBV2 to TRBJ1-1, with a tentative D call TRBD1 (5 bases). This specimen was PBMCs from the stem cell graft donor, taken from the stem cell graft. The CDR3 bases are TGTGCCAGCTGGGCGGGGCTTGAGACTGAAGCTTTCTTT. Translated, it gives CASWAGLETEAFF.